These 24 T cell receptor beta chains came from one sample sequenced in a study of blood T cells in healthy people across ages. Next came a second PCR, run for about 6 to 12 cycles, which used a sample-barcoded 5' primer along with a J-beta primer mix. MiXCR was run by TCRdb on the 5' RACE reads, yielding one entry per CDR3 protein. The sample contains more than 1,400,000 distinct CDR3 sequences, approximately 38% of which appear only once. Sequenced sample: blood. The receptors come from a woman aged 18-29 years in good health.

V and J are TRBV20-1 and TRBJ2-3, with 10 bases matching TRBD2. V gave up 3 bases and J gave up 5 bases; unmatched junction bases: 5. Germline CDR1 reads DFQATT; CDR2 reads SNEGSKA (reference sequence). CDR3 size: 14 residues. CDR3: CSARSLAGVDTQYF. The CDR3 DNA reads as TGCAGTGCTAGGAGCCTAGCGGGAGTAGATACGCAGTATTTT.

This clonotype has just a few counts. This chain links TRBV7-2 with TRBJ1-4; D unclear. Trimming took off 7 bases at V and 7 bases at J, with 16 bases between the two ends. Germline values: CDR1 SGHTA, CDR2 FQGNSA. The CDR3 contains 14 residues. The DNA of the CDR3 is TGTGCCAGCACCAGGACGCCACCTGGTGAAAAACTGTTTTTT. Translated, it gives CASTRTPPGEKLFF.

The chain uses TRBV6-6 and TRBJ2-2; D is possibly TRBD1 or TRBD2 (5 bases each). Germline-derived CDR1 and CDR2 are MNHNY and SVGAGI (reference sequence). CDR3 length: 16 amino acids. Trimming took off 2 bases at V and 3 bases at J, with 13 bases between the two ends. The CDR3 spells CASSYGATRDTGELFF. In DNA, the CDR3 is TGTGCCAGCAGTTACGGGGCAACGAGGGACACCGGGGAGCTGTTTTTT.

The chain links TRBV3-1 to TRBJ1-1; maybe TRBD1 (5 bases). Germline V gene data show CDR1 as LGHDT and CDR2 as YNNKEL (reference sequence). The CDR3 is made up of 15 amino acids. Trimming pared 0 bases from V and 8 bases from J, leaving 16 bases between. The CDR3 sequence: CASSQEGLWGPEAFF. CDR3 in DNA: TGTGCCAGCAGCCAAGAAGGGCTCTGGGGACCCGAAGCTTTCTTT.

The chain recombines TRBV6-1 with TRBJ2-1; 11 bases map to TRBD2. The V gene's germline CDR1 is MNHNS and CDR2 SASEGT. Unmatched junction bases numbered 14, after V lost 6 bases and J lost 1 base. The CDR3 has 19 residues. The CDR3: CASRRLAGPRPGSYNEQFF. CDR3 DNA: TGTGCCAGCAGAAGACTAGCGGGGCCGCGTCCTGGATCCTACAATGAGCAGTTCTTC.

CDR3 DNA: TGTGCCTCCCCGGGGGAGGGGAATCAGCCCCAGCATTTT. This codes for CASPGEGNQPQHF. The chain has TRBV6-1 and TRBJ1-5; possibly TRBD1 for D (5 bases). Trimming shortened V by 11 bases and J by 4 bases, and 15 bases separated the two germline ends. The length of the CDR3 is 13 residues. Germline values: CDR1 MNHNS, CDR2 SASEGT.

The chain carries TRBV20-1 and TRBJ2-1; 8 bases map to TRBD1. The CDR3 is 14 residues long. CDR1 DFQATT and CDR2 SNEGSKA come from the germline V gene (reference sequence). The J segment lost 5 bases and the V segment lost 6 bases, leaving 9 bases of the junction unmatched. CDR3 in amino acids: CSARAGTGNNEQFF. The DNA for the CDR3 is TGCAGTGCCCGGGCCGGGACAGGCAACAATGAGCAGTTCTTC.

This clonotype has a handful of counts. V usage is TRBV27 and J usage is TRBJ2-1; D perhaps matches TRBD2 (5 bases). The germline gives CDR1 MNHEY, CDR2 SMNVEV (reference sequence). Trimming cost V 0 bases and J 7 bases, with 16 bases left between them. The CDR3 runs 16 residues. The CDR3 DNA follows: TGTGCCAGCAGTTTATCGACCAGGATAACGGGAAATGAGCAGTTCTTC. Translating it yields CASSLSTRITGNEQFF.

This chain uses TRBV10-3 with TRBJ2-5; D is undetermined. V was trimmed by 3 bases and J by 5 bases, leaving 7 bases between them. This CDR3 comprises 12 residues. Germline V gene data show CDR1 as ENHRY and CDR2 as SYGVKD. This chain's CDR3 is CAISDVGETQYF. The CDR3 DNA follows: TGTGCCATCAGTGATGTGGGGGAGACCCAGTACTTC.

This clonotype has more than one count but fewer than ten. The chain employs TRBV12-3 or TRBV12-4 and TRBJ2-5, with D perhaps TRBD1 or TRBD2 (5 bases each). V dropped 3 bases and J dropped 2 bases, with 16 bases sitting between them. The CDR3 loop spans 16 amino acids. The CDR3 loop reads CASSFLGRDAQETQYF. The CDR3 nucleotides read TGTGCCAGCAGTTTTCTTGGTAGGGACGCACAAGAGACCCAGTACTTC.

This rearrangement joins TRBV12-3 or TRBV12-4 to TRBJ2-5, with TRBD1 identical over 7 bases. Matching the DNA end better, TRBJ2-7 makes the J call doubtful. The CDR3 loop spans 16 amino acids. For the CDR3, the DNA is TGTGCCAGCAGTTTGCCCCGGGACAGCAAAGGGAACGAGCAGTACTTC. Amino acid sequence: CASSLPRDSKGNEQYF.

This chain links TRBV6-5 with TRBJ1-2; TRBD1 matches 7 bases. The ends lost 6 bases at V and 8 bases at J; junction bases unmatched: 12. CDR1 is MNHEY, CDR2 SVGAGI, per germline. The CDR3 is 14 amino acids. This CDR3 is CASRAGQGDGGYTF. CDR3 bases: TGTGCCAGCAGAGCAGGGCAGGGGGATGGAGGCTACACCTTC.

The V gene is TRBV14, the J gene TRBJ1-1; weak D call: TRBD1 (5 bases). The V and J ends lost 0 bases and 7 bases respectively, with 15 bases between them. Germline V gene lookup returns CDR1 SGHDN and CDR2 FVKESK. This CDR3 comprises 15 residues. The CDR3 sequence: CASSQEIWGSYEAFF. CDR3 nucleotides: TGTGCCAGCAGCCAAGAGATTTGGGGCAGCTATGAAGCTTTCTTT.

Only a few counts were recorded for this clonotype. The chain has TRBV12-3 or TRBV12-4 and TRBJ2-5, with 8 bases that match TRBD2. The CDR3 is 14 residues long. The V segment lost 5 bases and the J segment 5 bases; nucleotides outside the gene matches: 7. The CDR3: CASSPAGDPETQYF. The CDR3 DNA reads TGTGCCAGCAGTCCAGCGGGGGATCCGGAGACCCAGTACTTC.

This clonotype has only a few counts. This chain uses TRBV12-3 or TRBV12-4 with TRBJ2-5, with D tentatively TRBD2 (5 bases). The V end lost 3 bases, the J end lost 2 bases, and 10 bases lay between the germline ends. This CDR3 contains 14 residues. This CDR3 is CASSFSGVQETQYF. The CDR3 nucleotides are TGTGCCAGCAGTTTCAGCGGAGTACAAGAGACCCAGTACTTC.

The gene calls are TRBV20-1 and TRBJ2-3; tentatively, D is TRBD2 (6 bases). Trimming left V 6 bases short and J 5 bases short, with 21 bases between. Germline V lookup: CDR1 DFQATT, CDR2 SNEGSKA (reference sequence). CDR3 length: 15 residues. In nucleotides, the CDR3 is TGCAGTGCCCCTACGTGGAGCGGGTCCGGAGATACGCAGTATTTT. Translated: CSAPTWSGSGDTQYF.

On this clonotype itself: A read error may account for a junction end that differs from germline. The chain recombines TRBV9 with TRBJ2-3; TRBD2 matches 12 bases. The CDR3 extends over 17 amino acids. Germline V gene sequence: CDR1 SGDLS, CDR2 YYNGEE. The CDR3 sequence: CASSVGLAGGPSDTLYF. DNA for the CDR3: TGTGCCAGCAGCGTAGGCCTAGCGGGAGGGCCTTCAGATACGCTGTATTTT.

The chain uses TRBV20-1 and TRBJ2-1; 9 nucleotides align to TRBD2. The J call may be wrong; the DNA end is better matched by TRBJ2-7. The CDR3 covers 17 residues. Germline CDR1 and CDR2: DFQATT and SNEGSKA (reference sequence). The CDR3: CSARDSGGRAVRYEQYF. CDR3 in DNA: TGCAGTGCTAGAGATAGTGGCGGGAGGGCCGTTCGTTATGAGCAGTACTTC.

The sample holds a few counts of this clonotype. The CDR3 region is CSARDRAETQYF. CDR3 in DNA: TGCAGTGCTAGGGACAGGGCGGAGACCCAGTACTTC. This rearrangement joins TRBV20-1 to TRBJ2-5, with 8 bases that match TRBD1. Germline V lookup: CDR1 DFQATT, CDR2 SNEGSKA (reference sequence). The CDR3 is 12 residues long. With 3 bases clipped from V and 5 bases from J, the junction kept 2 bases outside the gene matches.

The chain recombines TRBV20-1 with TRBJ2-3; 7 bases align to TRBD1. CDR1 is DFQATT, CDR2 SNEGSKA, per germline (reference sequence). The CDR3 is made up of 14 amino acids. The V and J ends lost 7 bases and 1 base, in that order; junction bases with no gene match: 8. The CDR3 DNA reads as TGCAGTGGGGACAGCCCATATCGCACAGATACGCAGTATTTT. Translating it yields CSGDSPYRTDTQYF.

This clonotype was observed a few times. The rearrangement uses TRBV10-1 and TRBJ2-7, with D perhaps matching TRBD1 (6 bases). Germline CDR1 reads WNHNN; CDR2 reads SYGVQD (reference sequence). The CDR3 contains 14 residues. The ends were cut back, 2 bases at V and 5 bases at J, with 13 bases in the middle. CDR3 coding DNA: TGCGCCAGCAGTGAGGGGACAACAAAGGACGAGCAGTACTTC. It specifies CASSEGTTKDEQYF.

Worth noting for this clonotype: This sequence may be a read error, since a much larger clone differs from it by one base. J is TRBJ2-3 and V is TRBV29-1; D call uncertain. The V end lost 8 bases, the J end lost 2 bases, and 14 bases lay between the germline ends. Germline V gene sequence: CDR1 SQVTM, CDR2 ANQGSEA. The CDR3 is 13 residues long. The CDR3, as DNA: TGCAGCTATATGCCGCGCCTCACAGATACGCAGTATTTT. The encoded protein is CSYMPRLTDTQYF.

V and J are TRBV7-9 and TRBJ2-7, with D perhaps assigned TRBD1 or TRBD2 (5 bases each). The CDR3 is made up of 14 amino acids. Germline-derived CDR1 and CDR2 are SEHNR and FQNEAQ (reference sequence). V was trimmed by 6 bases and J by 3 bases, leaving 15 bases between them. DNA for the CDR3: TGTGCCAGCAGGGGGCCGGGAACCTACTACGAGCAGTACTTC. Its translation is CASRGPGTYYEQYF.

This rearrangement joins TRBV7-9 to TRBJ2-7; D ambiguous. Trimming removed 5 bases at V and 4 bases at J, with 6 bases between. Germline V gives CDR1 SEHNR, CDR2 FQNEAQ (reference sequence). The CDR3 contains 11 residues. CDR3 amino acids: CASSQMYEQYF. In DNA form, the CDR3 reads TGTGCCAGCAGCCAGATGTACGAGCAGTACTTC.